There are a few counts of the clone carrying this TCR beta chain. What it binds is unknown. These data are taken from a study of cytomegalovirus exposure and HLA in healthy donors. Study-level information: Unique TCRs numbering roughly 80 million, obtained from HLA-typed donors, made up an early data release.

Germline CDR1 SGHRS, CDR2 YFSETQ. The junction had 7 bases not matched to a gene; V was cut back by 2 bases and J by 2 bases. CDR3 size: 15 residues. Study observations and caveats: According to an earlier analysis, most TCR beta V segments yielded productive rearrangements about 87% or about 30% of the time. The analysis excluded some indistinguishable V segments, including TRBV6-2 and TRBV6-3. The study designated 164 TCR beta chains cytomegalovirus-associated.

13 Jbeta primers and 60 Vbeta primers were used for the PCR. Profiling relied on immunoSEQ multiplex PCR, and the TCRdb table lists in-frame clones only, not all of them. The sample yields around 140,000 clones, 60% to 85% seen once. The receptor was derived from a female donor in good health and CMV-seropositive. The chain carries TRBV5-1 and TRBJ2-7; 7 bases are shared with TRBD1. The sequencing input was PBMCs. DNA of the CDR3: TGCGCCAGCAGCTTAGGAGACAGGGTTGCCTACGAGCAGTACTTC. This translates into CASSLGDRVAYEQYF.